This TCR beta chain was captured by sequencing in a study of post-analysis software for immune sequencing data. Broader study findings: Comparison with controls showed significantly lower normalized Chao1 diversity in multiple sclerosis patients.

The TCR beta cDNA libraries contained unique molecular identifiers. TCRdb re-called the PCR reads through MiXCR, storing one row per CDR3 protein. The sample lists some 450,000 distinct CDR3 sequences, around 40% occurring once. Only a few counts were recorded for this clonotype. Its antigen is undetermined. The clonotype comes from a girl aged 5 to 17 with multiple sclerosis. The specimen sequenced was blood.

Written as DNA, the CDR3 is TGTGCCAGCACCTTTAGGGGGCCCTCGGGCGAGCAGTACTTC. This translates into CASTFRGPSGEQYF. This rearrangement joins TRBV7-9 to TRBJ2-5; 7 bases are a match to TRBD1. Gene TRBJ2-7 matches the end of the DNA better, so the J call may be wrong. The germline V gene encodes CDR1 SEHNR and CDR2 FQNEAQ (reference sequence). CDR3 length equals 14 residues.